Sequencing of this TCR beta chain was carried out in a study of long-term antiretroviral therapy in people with HIV (dated by TCRdb to between 2022 and 2023). For the wider study: The earliest samples were collected about a decade before the 2015 WHO recommendation for immediate ART, when ART was typically delayed until CD4 counts fell. Of the 30 or so participants with HIV, about a dozen were female. No cross-contamination during QIAcube processing turned up in test extractions that ran a monoclonal T-cell line alongside around 34 polyclonal samples. A total of 192 cryopreserved PBMC samples were contributed to the cohort by 30 adults with confirmed HIV infection, with samples collected serially over a mean of around 6 years (range 1-12). This retrospective serial study examined whether starting ART and sustained HIV suppression were associated with changes in the composition and diversity of the TRB repertoire in peripheral blood. What the work shows at the level of the full study, not this receptor alone: The samples span the years 2004 to 2017, and the ART regimens used at that time may not be as effective as current regimens. Because pre-ART samples had limited cell numbers, unsorted PBMC were profiled rather than sorted CD4+ and CD8+ T cells. Expanded TRB clones identified before ART initiation dominated the repertoire across all time points, though the dominance fluctuated and decreased in many PLHIV after ART. A significant increase in TRB diversity was found to be associated with ART initiation, although TRB diversity was observed to remain significantly below that of transplant donor controls even after long-term ART. No data were available on ART adherence, viral resistance or therapy changes, limiting inferences about post-ART repertoire changes. Because PBMC availability was limited, only the TCR beta chain was sequenced, with no alpha chain pairing. Compared with controls, HIV repertoires had narrower CDR3 length ranges, and the network structure pointed to an antigen-experienced repertoire that shifted only slightly toward naive after ART.

Participants were included only if at least one PBMC sample before ART initiation and at least two post-ART samples were available. Every participant with HIV received treatment in the United States of America. Cryopreserved samples of about 0.9-11 million PBMC were thawed and washed before DNA extraction. At the time of the earliest PBMC sample, participants with HIV were aged between roughly 23 and 60 years. PBMC samples from each participant spanned 1-4 timepoints before ART initiation and 2-8 timepoints after ART initiation, with a median of 7 samples. For every participant, serial HIV viral load, CD4+ T-cell count, ART history and demographic data were obtained. Using a Qiagen kit on a QIAcube, genomic DNA was extracted from unsorted PBMC, with samples processed in batches of 12. This clone was seen just once. Its antigen has not been determined. No base quality values were provided; no much bigger clone lies one nucleotide off.

V is clipped by 1 base and J by 2 bases, and the sequence between their germline boundaries is 11 bases long. Its CDR3 holds 15 amino acids, cysteine through phenylalanine. Only the CDR3 part of the read is kept: 45 bases, read in frame from the first base. The germline V gene specifies SGHAT as CDR1 and FQNNGV as CDR2. The immunoSEQ hsTCRB v3.0 assay was used at survey level resolution to sequence the TRB variable region. TRB sequencing targeted a depth of about 35,000-50,000 T-cell genomes per sample. Pooled TRB libraries were sequenced on an Illumina MiSeq with a v3 150-cycle kit. In the source study's methods: Repertoire analysis was performed in R inside a reproducible Nextflow workflow that covered QC, data transformation and analysis. LymphoSeq2, an R package for AIRR-Seq data exploration, was used to implement custom analyses. A few samples yielding fewer than 5000 total TRB sequences were excluded, leaving about 190 analyzed HIV repertoires. Among the roughly 190 retained HIV repertoires, some 60 were collected before ART initiation and fewer than 150 were collected after ART initiation. Repertoires were downsampled to 5000 TRB nucleotide sequences, and summary statistics were averaged over 100 downsampling iterations. Only TRB sequences with CDR3 regions of at least seven amino acids were retained for analysis. Diversity was assessed using a clonality score derived from Shannon entropy and using the Gini coefficient. In repertoire networks, the top 5000 CDR3 amino acid sequences were linked whenever an edit distance of one separated two sequences. Antigen specificity groups and MHC restriction were predicted for TRB CDR3 amino acid sequences with GLIPH2. To flag known associations with CMV, EBV, HIV or tissue antigens, CDR3 amino acid sequences were compared against VDJdb and McPAS-TCR. Pre-ART, post-ART and control groups were compared with Wilcoxon signed-rank tests and Holm-Bonferroni correction. This immuneACCESS table, as held by TCRdb, lists in-frame sequences with V and J called but not all clones. Of the missing ones, under half trace to an unresolved V gene in checked studies; the others have no known cause. V and J calls and clone size are copied from that table; D and trimming were computed from the DNA. In this sample the table shows 35,000 or so clones, 60% to 85% of which occur a single time. Of the sample, less than 9% is held by the ten largest clones.

This receptor was taken from a woman aged 50 to 60 with HIV. The rearrangement joined TRBV11-2 to TRBJ2-5; possibly the D gene is TRBD2, per 6 matching bases. Sample: unsorted PBMCs, taken 2 years after starting antiretroviral therapy. For the CDR3, the sequence is CASSLGGGPQETQYF. Read as DNA, the sequence is TGTGCCAGCAGCTTAGGGGGAGGACCACAAGAGACCCAGTACTTC. Full variable domain (CDR3 extended with the reference TRBV11-2 and TRBJ2-5 proteins): EAGVAQSPRYKIIEKRQSVAFWCNPISGHATLYWYQQILGQGPKLLIQFQNNGVVDDSQLPKDRFSAERLKGVDSTLKIQPAKLEDSAVYLCASSLGGGPQETQYFGPGTRLLVL.